The following is a TCR beta chain sequence with its context. The record originates from a study of blood T cells in healthy people across ages. With a J-beta primer mix and a sample-barcoded 5' primer, a second PCR ran roughly 6 to 12 cycles. TCRdb reanalysed the 5' RACE reads using MiXCR and keeps one entry per CDR3 protein. The sample carries about 640,000 distinct CDR3 sequences, roughly three fifths recorded once. Germline CDR1 reads LGHDT; CDR2 reads YNNKEL (reference sequence). V was clipped by 2 bases and J by 8 bases; unmatched bases: 9. The CDR3 has 15 residues. The chain is built from TRBV3-1 and TRBJ2-1; 7 bases are a match to TRBD2. Sequencing input: blood. This clonotype was sampled from a man aged 55 to 70 in good health. The CDR3 DNA reads as TGTGCCAGCAGCCAACAGGGACTACGAGAGGATGAGCAGTTCTTC. It specifies CASSQQGLREDEQFF.